This is a list of T cell receptor beta chains from one sample in a study of tumour-infiltrating T cells in Burkitt lymphoma. TCRdb keeps only in-frame clones here, not all; method: immunoSEQ multiplex PCR. The data hold tens of thousands of clones, with roughly 30% observed a single time. The sample was tumor tissue. Every receptor here comes from a human donor with Burkitt lymphoma. The CDR3 runs from the conserved cysteine through the conserved F or W. D genes are given only for firm matches. Rows give clone size only sometimes, using once, few, many, or a class for an expanded clone.

j_gene | abundance | d_gene | v_gene | CDR3aa | CDR3nt
TRBJ2-1 | . | . | TRBV7-8 | CASSLRDLMLGDNNEQFF | TGTGCCAGCAGCTTGCGAGATCTAATGCTAGGGGATAACAATGAGCAGTTCTTC
TRBJ2-4 | few | TRBD1 | TRBV7-9 | CASSSNQGAFVKNIQYF | TGTGCCAGCAGCTCTAACCAGGGGGCGTTCGTCAAAAACATTCAGTACTTC
TRBJ2-2 | . | . | TRBV5-4 | CASSLDLIGGELFF | TGTGCCAGCAGCTTGGATCTTATAGGCGGGGAGCTGTTTTTT
TRBJ2-2 | . | TRBD2 | TRBV4-1 | CASSQGGTSRITGELFF | TGCGCCAGCAGCCAAGGGGGGACTAGCCGTATCACCGGGGAGCTGTTTTTT
TRBJ1-5 | few | TRBD1 | TRBV4-3 | CASSHRTGRPQHF | TGCGCCAGCAGCCACCGGACAGGGCGTCCCCAGCATTTT
TRBJ1-3 | once | . | TRBV7-2 | CASSLDLQSVNTIYF | TGTGCCAGCAGCTTAGATCTGCAGTCGGTGAACACCATATATTTT
TRBJ2-5 | few | . | TRBV6-5 | CASSQSFGAPETQYF | TGTGCCAGCAGTCAAAGTTTCGGGGCTCCAGAGACCCAGTACTTC
TRBJ1-2 | . | . | TRBV20-1 | CSAKSYGYTF | TGCAGTGCTAAGTCTTATGGCTACACCTTC
TRBJ2-7 | . | TRBD1 | TRBV7-2 | CASSFYLGGDEQYF | TGTGCCAGCAGCTTTTATTTAGGGGGCGACGAGCAGTACTTC
TRBJ2-1 | few | . | TRBV5-4 | CASSLGGLDYNEQFF | TGTGCCAGCAGCTTGGGAGGCCTAGATTACAATGAGCAGTTCTTC
TRBJ1-5 | few | . | TRBV7-8 | CASSLRRGGNQPQHF | TGTGCCAGCAGCTTAAGGAGGGGAGGCAATCAGCCCCAGCATTTT
TRBJ2-7 | few | . | TRBV29-1 | CSGGGTHPYEQYF | TGCAGCGGGGGAGGGACACATCCCTACGAGCAGTACTTC
TRBJ2-1 | . | TRBD2 | TRBV5-1 | CASRASGGMRGEQFF | TGCGCCAGCAGGGCTAGCGGGGGAATGCGTGGTGAGCAGTTCTTC
TRBJ1-6 | . | TRBD1 | TRBV7-8 | CASSAGTGGIGSPLHF | TGTGCCAGCAGCGCAGGGACAGGGGGTATCGGTTCACCCCTCCACTTT
TRBJ2-1 | . | . | TRBV5-5 | CASSTSYNEQFF | TGTGCCAGCAGCACGAGCTACAATGAGCAGTTCTTC
TRBJ1-5 | . | . | TRBV5-1 | CASSLGRGSGQPQHF | TGCGCCAGCAGCCTTGGTCGCGGGAGTGGTCAGCCCCAGCATTTT
TRBJ1-2 | few | TRBD1 | TRBV5-1 | CASQPGQAINYGYTF | TGCGCCAGCCAACCCGGACAGGCGATTAACTATGGCTACACCTTC
TRBJ1-6 | few | . | TRBV4-2 | CASSLKGGTYNSPLHF | TGTGCCAGCAGCCTAAAGGGCGGCACCTATAATTCACCCCTCCACTTT
TRBJ1-3 | . | TRBD1 | TRBV5-1 | CASSTGTARGNTIYF | TGCGCCAGCAGCACCGGGACAGCCCGGGGGAACACCATATATTTT
TRBJ2-2 | . | . | TRBV27 | CASSPRTTRMNTGELFF | TGTGCCAGCAGCCCTCGAACGACACGTATGAACACCGGGGAGCTGTTTTTT
TRBJ1-5 | few | . | TRBV6-1 | CASSGQADQPQHF | TGTGCCAGCAGTGGACAGGCGGATCAGCCCCAGCATTTT
TRBJ1-3 | . | . | TRBV7-2 | CASSSGVSGNTIYF | TGTGCCAGCAGCTCAGGGGTCTCTGGAAACACCATATATTTT
TRBJ2-2 | . | . | TRBV29-1 | CSVARTGTGELFF | TGCAGCGTTGCCCGGACGGGCACCGGGGAGCTGTTTTTT
TRBJ1-3 | few | . | TRBV27 | CASRGIGSGNTIYF | TGTGCCAGCAGAGGGATTGGCTCTGGAAACACCATATATTTT
TRBJ1-6 | . | . | TRBV7-2 | CASSFGRGRTSPLHF | TGTGCCAGCAGCTTCGGACGGGGCCGAACCTCACCCCTCCACTTT
TRBJ1-3 | few | . | TRBV11-2 | CASSLAATLSGNTIYF | TGTGCCAGCAGCTTAGCGGCCACGCTCTCTGGAAACACCATATATTTT
TRBJ2-7 | . | . | TRBV29-1 | CSVGGTEYEQYF | TGCAGCGTTGGCGGCACGGAGTACGAGCAGTACTTC
TRBJ2-2 | . | TRBD2 | TRBV9 | CASSPSGGANTGELFF | TGTGCCAGCAGCCCGAGCGGGGGGGCGAACACCGGGGAGCTGTTTTTT
TRBJ2-7 | . | . | TRBV6-6 | CASSYGQVGTLYEQYF | TGTGCCAGCAGTTATGGGCAGGTCGGGACATTATACGAGCAGTACTTC
TRBJ1-1 | . | . | TRBV5-4 | CASSLDPVNTEAFF | TGTGCCAGCAGCTTGGATCCGGTGAACACTGAAGCTTTCTTT
TRBJ2-5 | few | . | TRBV5-5 | CASSPLGRVETQYF | TGTGCCAGCAGCCCGCTGGGGCGGGTAGAGACCCAGTACTTC
TRBJ2-7 | . | . | TRBV11-2 | CASLRAGTYEQYF | TGTGCCAGCCTCCGGGCAGGGACCTACGAGCAGTACTTC
TRBJ2-2 | few | . | TRBV2 | CASKSRGGELFF | TGTGCCAGCAAGAGTCGGGGCGGGGAGCTGTTTTTT
TRBJ2-1 | . | . | TRBV7-2 | CASSLSSGTYNEQFF | TGTGCCAGCAGCTTAAGTAGCGGTACCTACAATGAGCAGTTCTTC
TRBJ2-1 | . | . | TRBV10-3 | CAISETGEQFF | TGTGCCATCAGTGAGACCGGTGAGCAGTTCTTC
TRBJ1-1 | . | . | TRBV27 | CASSFRVLRGGNTEAFF | TGTGCCAGCAGTTTTCGTGTCTTGAGGGGGGGGAACACTGAAGCTTTCTTT
TRBJ2-7 | once | . | TRBV21-1 | CASSKCRDTHEQYF | TGTGCCAGCAGCAAATGCCGGGACACCCACGAGCAGTACTTC
TRBJ2-3 | . | . | TRBV5-1 | CASSLGPGAGDTQYF | TGCGCCAGCAGCCTCGGACCGGGAGCCGGAGATACGCAGTATTTT
TRBJ2-7 | few | . | TRBV4-3 | CASSRGFSYEQYF | TGCGCCAGCAGCCGTGGGTTCTCCTACGAGCAGTACTTC
TRBJ2-1 | few | . | TRBV15 | CATSRDQSSYNEQFF | TGTGCCACCAGCAGAGATCAGAGCTCCTACAATGAGCAGTTCTTC
TRBJ1-1 | few | . | TRBV7-9 | CASSLGEGYTEAFF | TGTGCCAGCAGCTTAGGGGAGGGGTACACTGAAGCTTTCTTT
TRBJ2-7 | . | TRBD2 | TRBV7-2 | CASRPGLAGYYEQYF | TGTGCCAGCAGGCCGGGACTAGCGGGGTACTACGAGCAGTACTTC
TRBJ2-1 | few | TRBD1 | TRBV5-4 | CASSLGLGQGYNEQFF | TGTGCCAGCAGCTTGGGGCTGGGACAGGGGTACAATGAGCAGTTCTTC
TRBJ1-6 | once | . | TRBV6-5 | CASSRQADSPLHF | TGTGCCAGCAGCCGACAGGCGGATTCACCCCTCCACTTT
TRBJ2-2 | . | TRBD2 | TRBV2 | CASSVSGVNTGELFF | TGTGCCAGCAGTGTTAGCGGGGTGAACACCGGGGAGCTGTTTTTT
TRBJ2-5 | . | TRBD2 | TRBV7-6 | CASSLKWAGVQETQYF | TGTGCCAGCAGCTTAAAGTGGGCGGGGGTACAAGAGACCCAGTACTTC
TRBJ2-2 | few | . | TRBV6-6 | CASSPRDLTGELFF | TGTGCCAGCAGCCCCCGGGACCTAACCGGGGAGCTGTTTTTT
TRBJ1-2 | . | TRBD1 | TRBV28 | CASSATGRYGYTF | TGTGCCAGCAGTGCGACAGGGAGATATGGCTACACCTTC
TRBJ2-7 | . | . | TRBV19 | CASRTSWGPYEQYF | TGTGCCAGTAGGACTAGTTGGGGGCCCTACGAGCAGTACTTC
TRBJ1-2 | . | TRBD1 | TRBV30 | CAWSPETGNYGYTF | TGTGCCTGGAGTCCGGAGACAGGGAACTATGGCTACACCTTC
TRBJ2-7 | . | TRBD1 | TRBV10-2 | CASSPYRQGVGDEQYF | TGCGCCAGCAGTCCCTACCGACAGGGGGTGGGGGACGAGCAGTACTTC
TRBJ1-1 | few | . | TRBV27 | CASRVWGWTEAFF | TGTGCCAGCAGGGTGTGGGGGTGGACTGAAGCTTTCTTT
TRBJ1-3 | . | . | TRBV4-1 | CASSQRWERGGGNTIYF | TGCGCCAGCAGCCAACGGTGGGAAAGGGGTGGTGGAAACACCATATATTTT
TRBJ2-1 | . | . | TRBV18 | CASSPKGNEQFF | TGTGCCAGCTCACCTAAGGGTAATGAGCAGTTCTTC
TRBJ2-2 | . | . | TRBV6-5 | CASRTELNTGELFF | TGTGCCAGTAGAACGGAACTGAACACCGGGGAGCTGTTTTTT
TRBJ1-4 | . | . | TRBV5-6 | CASSLGGSTTNEKLFF | TGTGCCAGCAGCCTGGGGGGGTCCACGACTAATGAAAAACTGTTTTTT
TRBJ2-1 | few | . | TRBV6-1 | CASTKRATYNEQFF | TGTGCCAGCACTAAGCGGGCTACCTACAATGAGCAGTTCTTC